This TCR beta chain was captured by sequencing in a study of T cell repertoires in cytomegalovirus infection. Study details: CMV infection and matching HLA type were both indicated by public TCR beta signatures. Findings and caveats of the study: HLA-C-restricted CMV-specific TCR beta clonotypes were dominant in the ex vivo response. Summed frequency of public TCR beta families distinguished CMV carriers with the relevant HLA.

TCRdb ran MiXCR on the reads and lists one entry per CDR3 protein. The sample shows around 300,000 distinct CDR3 sequences, roughly a fifth of them seen only once. The V and J ends lost 3 bases and 8 bases, in that order; junction bases with no gene match: 8. The germline V gene has CDR1 SGHDT and CDR2 YYEEEE. The CDR3 extends over 15 amino acids. This clonotype was seen more than once but under ten times. Its specificity is unknown. The source of this sequence is a human donor in good health (CMV status not recorded). Some clones in this sample may be carry-over from other donors' samples. The input for sequencing was cultured PBMCs, taken from culture after CMV antigen stimulation. The chain links TRBV5-6 to TRBJ2-1; 10 bases line up with TRBD2. CDR3 residues: CASSSGLADEDEQFF. The CDR3 region has the DNA TGTGCCAGCAGCTCTGGACTAGCGGATGAGGATGAGCAGTTCTTC.